The clone carrying this T cell receptor (beta chain) came up once. Its antigen is still unknown. Libraries were prepared by immunoSEQ multiplex PCR; TCRdb keeps only in-frame clonotypes and omits some of them. Of about 140,000 clones in the sample, 92% were seen once. The data originate from a study of CD4+ T cells in melanoma. Study conclusions and caveats: Neoantigen-specific CD4+ T cells in melanoma reportedly had diverse differentiation states. A reported correlation linked neoantigen-specific CD4+ T cells to CD8+, macrophage and B cell function.

The receptor's source is a human donor with melanoma.

This CDR3 is CASSLDTGVEKLFF. DNA for the CDR3: TGCGCCAGCAGCTTGGACACGGGGGTTGAAAAACTGTTTTTT. This sequence joins TRBV5-1 and TRBJ1-4, with D possibly matching TRBD1 (5 bases). The CDR3 contains 14 residues. Germline CDR1 reads SGHRS; CDR2 reads YFSETQ. V was pared by 0 bases and J by 7 bases, with 10 bases between.